This T cell receptor beta chain was sequenced during a study of early T cells in non-severe SARS-CoV-2 infection. TCRdb redid the calling of the 5' RACE reads with MiXCR, one entry per CDR3 protein. The repertoire holds 35,000 to 45,000 distinct CDR3 sequences, less than 6.5% seen once, with just under 30% in the top ten. V lost 5 bases, J lost 7 bases, and 20 bases lay in between. The CDR3 sequence is 15 residues long. Germline CDR1 and CDR2: SGHTA and FQGNSA. This clonotype was seen a handful of times. The receptor comes from an adult who was a healthcare worker with PCR-confirmed SARS-CoV-2 infection or an uninfected control (not recorded which). Sequencing was done on a sample of whole blood. The V and J genes are TRBV7-2 and TRBJ2-5; possibly TRBD1 for D (7 bases). CDR3 sequence reads: CASSTQTGPAGTQYF. The CDR3 nucleotides read TGTGCCAGCAGCACCCAGACAGGGCCAGCGGGGACCCAGTACTTC. Full variable domain (rest looked up from reference TRBV7-2 and TRBJ2-5): GAGVSQSPSNKVTEKGKDVELRCDPISGHTALYWYRQSLGQGLEFLIYFQGNSAPDKSGLPSDRFSAERTGGSVSTLTIQRTQQEDSAVYLCASSTQTGPAGTQYFGPGTRLLVL.